This TCR beta chain originates from a study of T-cell reconstitution after alpha-beta-depleted transplantation in children. Points from the study as a whole: Some patients owed their high day-60 TCRbeta diversity to surviving recipient T cells and thymic progenitors. Several hundred rapidly expanded clones from non-depleted graft cells reportedly supplied alpha-beta T cells about two months post-transplant. A year post-transplant, T-cell counts and diversity derived mostly from newly produced T cells.

Details on this clonotype: The target antigen is unknown.

For TCRbeta, the library was prepared with unique molecular identifiers. One entry per CDR3 protein, called by TCRdb with MiXCR from the PCR reads. The sample has hundreds of thousands of distinct CDR3 sequences, roughly 13% seen once; the top ten hold 2.2%. CDR3 length: 13 residues. With 4 bases clipped from V and 7 bases from J, the junction kept 5 bases outside the gene matches. The germline CDR1 and CDR2 sequences are ENHRY and SYGVKD. This chain links TRBV10-3 with TRBJ2-7, with TRBD1 matching over 9 bases. The TCR comes from a male patient younger than 18 who had a stem cell transplant for acute myeloid leukemia, so the T cells may come from the graft donor. The source was PBMCs, mostly from graft donor cells, collected 360 days after TCRalphabeta/CD19-depleted stem cell transplant. For the CDR3, the DNA is TGTGCCATCAGTGGGACAGGGGCAGGGGAGCAGTACTTC. Translating it yields CAISGTGAGEQYF.